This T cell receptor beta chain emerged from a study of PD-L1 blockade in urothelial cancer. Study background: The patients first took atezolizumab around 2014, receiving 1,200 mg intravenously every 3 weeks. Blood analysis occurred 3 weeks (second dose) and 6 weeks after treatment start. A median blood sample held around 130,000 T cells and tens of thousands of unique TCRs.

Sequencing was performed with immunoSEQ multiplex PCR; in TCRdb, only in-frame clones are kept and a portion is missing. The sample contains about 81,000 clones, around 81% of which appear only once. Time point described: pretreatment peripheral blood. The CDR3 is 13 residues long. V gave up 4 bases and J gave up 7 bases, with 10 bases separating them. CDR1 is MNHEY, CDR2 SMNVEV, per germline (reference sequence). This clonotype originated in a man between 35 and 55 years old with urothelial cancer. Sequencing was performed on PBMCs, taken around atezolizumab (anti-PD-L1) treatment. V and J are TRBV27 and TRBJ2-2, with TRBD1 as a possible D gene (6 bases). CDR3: CASSSGANGELFF. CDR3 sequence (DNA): TGTGCCAGCAGTTCAGGGGCCAACGGGGAGCTGTTTTTT.